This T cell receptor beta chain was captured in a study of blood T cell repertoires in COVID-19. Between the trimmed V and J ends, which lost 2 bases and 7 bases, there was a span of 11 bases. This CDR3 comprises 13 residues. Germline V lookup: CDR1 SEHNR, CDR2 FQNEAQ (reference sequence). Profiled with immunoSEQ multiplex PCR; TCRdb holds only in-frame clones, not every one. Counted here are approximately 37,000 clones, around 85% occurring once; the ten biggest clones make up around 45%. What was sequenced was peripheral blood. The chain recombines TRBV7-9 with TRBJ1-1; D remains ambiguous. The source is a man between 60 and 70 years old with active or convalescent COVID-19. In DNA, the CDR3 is TGTGCCAGCAGCTTAAGGGAGGCGGGTGAAGCTTTCTTT. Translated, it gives CASSLREAGEAFF. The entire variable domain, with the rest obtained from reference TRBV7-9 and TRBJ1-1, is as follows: DTGVSQNPRHKITKRGQNVTFRCDPISEHNRLYWYRQTLGQGPEFLTYFQNEAQLEKSRLLSDRFSAERPKGSFSTLEIQRTEQGDSAMYLCASSLREAGEAFFGQGTRLTVV.